Given below is one T cell receptor (beta chain) in context. Its antigen is still unknown. Libraries of TCR beta came from quantitative 5'-RACE with molecular barcodes. TCRdb passed the 5' RACE reads through MiXCR, listing each CDR3 protein once. The sample lists about 250,000 distinct CDR3 sequences; about 30% were seen once. This CDR3 region has 16 residues. Germline CDR1 SGDLS, CDR2 YYNGEE. V was cut by 4 bases and J by 4 bases, with 18 bases left in between. This sample was included in a study of CD8 T cells in ankylosing spondylitis. Study results and caveats: About 8 highly homologous variants made up a TCR beta motif that seemed to typify ankylosing spondylitis blood. Enrichment of disease-linked clones was reportedly significant in matched ankylosing spondylitis synovial fluid. Past research had described some motif variants in reactive arthritis synovial fluid and blood.

This chain connects TRBV9 to TRBJ1-5; a weak D match, TRBD1 (5 bases). The specimen was blood, either unsorted or a sorted T cell fraction (not recorded which). The TCR sequence derives from a male donor with ankylosing spondylitis or in good health (not recorded which). The CDR3 region is CASSRGGEVSNQPQHF. The CDR3 bases are TGTGCCAGCAGCCGTGGGGGGGAAGTATCGAATCAGCCCCAGCATTTT.